Shown below are 3 T cell receptor beta chains from a single sample sequenced in a study of T-cell reconstitution after alpha-beta-depleted transplantation in children. This sample's TCRbeta library carried unique molecular identifier barcodes. TCRdb re-called the PCR reads with MiXCR, one entry per CDR3 protein. The table has about 500,000 distinct CDR3 sequences, about 30% seen once; the top ten hold 2% to 2.5%. The specimen comprised PBMCs from the stem cell graft donor, sampled from the stem cell graft. The receptors derive from a human donor who donated a stem cell graft to a child with aplastic anemia.

CDR3 region: CASSRDREGEQYF. The CDR3 DNA reads as TGTGCCAGCAGCCGGGACAGGGAGGGCGAGCAGTACTTC. The genes are TRBV7-6 and TRBJ2-7; TRBD1 matches 9 bases. The CDR3 sequence is 13 residues long. V was pared by 5 bases and J by 6 bases, with 5 bases of the junction left unmatched. CDR1 SGHVS and CDR2 FNYEAQ come from the germline V gene.

V and J are TRBV4-1 and TRBJ2-1; TRBD2 agrees at 9 bases. Germline V CDR1 and CDR2: MGHRA, YSYEKL. This CDR3 is 16 amino acids long. J lost 5 bases, V lost 3 bases, and 8 bases had no gene match. The CDR3: CASSHPLAGIDNEQFF. The CDR3 DNA reads TGCGCCAGCAGCCATCCTCTAGCGGGAATCGACAATGAGCAGTTCTTC.

The chain links TRBV7-9 to TRBJ2-1, with 9 bases matching TRBD1. This CDR3 comprises 16 residues. Germline values: CDR1 SEHNR, CDR2 FQNEAQ (reference sequence). The J segment lost 1 base and the V segment lost 5 bases, leaving 6 bases of the junction unmatched. The CDR3 nucleotides are TGTGCCAGCAGCCCTCCTGGGACAGGGTCCTACAATGAGCAGTTCTTC. This codes for CASSPPGTGSYNEQFF.